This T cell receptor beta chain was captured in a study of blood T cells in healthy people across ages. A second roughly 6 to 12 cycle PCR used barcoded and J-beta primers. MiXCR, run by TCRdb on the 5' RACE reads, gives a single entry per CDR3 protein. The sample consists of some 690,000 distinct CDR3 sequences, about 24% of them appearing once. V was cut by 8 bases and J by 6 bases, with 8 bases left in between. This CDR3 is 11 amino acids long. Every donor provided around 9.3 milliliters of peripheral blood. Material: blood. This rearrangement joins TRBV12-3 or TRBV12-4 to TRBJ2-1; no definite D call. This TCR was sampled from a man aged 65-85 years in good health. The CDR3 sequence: CASLESNEQFF. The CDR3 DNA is TGTGCCAGCCTCGAGTCCAATGAGCAGTTCTTC.